The 24 T cell receptor beta chains presented below share a single source sample, sequenced in a study of blood T cell repertoires in COVID-19. The assay was immunoSEQ multiplex PCR, and TCRdb's table has in-frame clones only and misses some. The sample shows about 180,000 clones, roughly nine tenths of them seen only once. The sequenced sample consisted of peripheral blood. All receptors derive from a young woman with active or convalescent COVID-19.

V usage is TRBV18 and J usage is TRBJ2-3; a weak D match, TRBD2 (5 bases). CDR3 length: 14 residues. Germline CDR1 KGHSH, CDR2 LQKENI. Trimming stripped 3 bases from V and 0 bases from J, with 7 bases between. The CDR3 loop is CASSPGLSTDTQYF. CDR3 DNA sequence: TGTGCCAGCTCACCTGGACTCAGCACAGATACGCAGTATTTT.

The rearrangement joins TRBV6-1 to TRBJ2-3, with 10 bases lining up with TRBD2. In germline, CDR1 is MNHNS, CDR2 SASEGT. Trimming took 6 bases from V and 13 from J; bases not matched to a gene: 7. This CDR3 has 12 residues. In DNA form, the CDR3 reads TGTGCCAGCAGGCTAGCGGGGGCCTCGAAGTATTTT. It codes for CASRLAGASKYF.

This clone was seen only once. The chain uses TRBV18 and TRBJ1-2; 7 bases are shared with TRBD1. Per the germline V gene, CDR1 is KGHSH and CDR2 is LQKENI. The CDR3 contains 15 residues. J was trimmed by 0 bases and V by 3 bases; bases with no gene match: 4. The CDR3: CASSPEGTANYGYTF. CDR3 bases: TGTGCCAGCTCACCCGAGGGGACAGCTAACTATGGCTACACCTTC.

The chain uses TRBV15 and TRBJ1-1; 9 bases are a match to TRBD1. V lost 5 bases to trimming and J lost 3 bases; unmatched junction nucleotides: 7. Germline CDR1 is LNHNV and CDR2 is YYDKDF (reference sequence). This CDR3 spans 15 amino acids. The DNA of the CDR3 is TGTGCCACCAGCGGGATAGGGGACAGGGACACTGAAGCTTTCTTT. Translating it yields CATSGIGDRDTEAFF.

The J gene is TRBJ1-2, the V gene TRBV5-1; TRBD1 aligns across 7 bases. The V and J ends lost 4 bases and 8 bases, in that order; junction bases with no gene match: 8. Germline V CDR1 and CDR2: SGHRS, YFSETQ. CDR3 size: 13 residues. The CDR3 DNA reads as TGCGCCAGCAGCATCAATACAGGGGAGGGCTACACCTTC. This sequence encodes CASSINTGEGYTF.

The chain joins TRBV24-1 to TRBJ2-1; the D gene is possibly TRBD1 (5 bases). CDR1 and CDR2 (germline): KGHDR, SFDVKD. There are 16 residues in the CDR3. The V gene lost 3 bases and the J gene lost 2 bases, with 13 bases spanning the gap. The CDR3 protein is CATSDAERGPYNEQFF. In nucleotides, the CDR3 is TGTGCCACCAGTGATGCGGAAAGGGGTCCCTACAATGAGCAGTTCTTC.

This sequence joins TRBV7-9 and TRBJ2-1, with D possibly TRBD1 on 6 matching bases. The V gene lost 3 bases and the J gene lost 8 bases, with 17 bases spanning the gap. Germline CDR1 SEHNR, CDR2 FQNEAQ (reference sequence). This CDR3 is built from 15 residues. This CDR3 reads CASSLRQGSVDEQFF. The CDR3 nucleotides read TGTGCCAGCAGCTTGAGGCAGGGGTCGGTCGATGAGCAGTTCTTC.

This chain joins TRBV11-2 and TRBJ1-1; D is undetermined. Germline CDR1 SGHAT, CDR2 FQNNGV. The CDR3 loop spans 14 amino acids. V gave up 5 bases and J gave up 1 base, with 11 bases separating them. CDR3 nucleotide sequence: TGTGCCAGCAGCCCTCAGATATCGAACACTGAAGCTTTCTTT. As protein: CASSPQISNTEAFF.

The chain joins TRBV20-1 to TRBJ2-1; possible D gene TRBD1, 5 bases. Germline V lookup: CDR1 DFQATT, CDR2 SNEGSKA (reference sequence). The CDR3 is 11 residues long. The V and J ends lost 1 base and 15 bases respectively, with 13 bases between them. CDR3: CSARVSVGPFF. The CDR3 nucleotides are TGCAGTGCTAGAGTCAGCGTGGGGCCGTTCTTC.

This chain uses TRBV24-1 with TRBJ2-1; 10 nucleotides line up with TRBD2. Trimming at V came to 5 bases and at J to 4 bases, leaving 1 base not matched to a gene. Looked up from germline, CDR1 is KGHDR and CDR2 is SFDVKD. There are 14 residues in the CDR3. The CDR3, as DNA: TGTGCCACCAGTGTTAGCGGGAGGTACAATGAGCAGTTCTTC. Translating it yields CATSVSGRYNEQFF.

The gene calls are TRBV18 and TRBJ2-3; possibly TRBD2 for D (6 bases). The germline CDR1 and CDR2 sequences are KGHSH and LQKENI. V gave up 6 bases and J gave up 2 bases, with 18 bases separating them. The CDR3 runs 16 residues. The CDR3 coding sequence is TGTGCCAGCTCTCTAGCGAGAGGGTTCTTCACAGATACGCAGTATTTT. This codes for CASSLARGFFTDTQYF.

The chain joins TRBV18 to TRBJ1-2; D is perhaps TRBD1 (6 bases). V gave up 2 bases and J gave up 3 bases, with 7 bases separating them. Germline CDR1 is KGHSH and CDR2 is LQKENI. The CDR3 totals 13 residues. Written as DNA, the CDR3 is TGTGCCAGCTCACCAAGGGGGTACTATGGCTACACCTTC. It codes for CASSPRGYYGYTF.

The count of this clone is one. The rearrangement uses TRBV6-5 and TRBJ1-3; D unresolved. V dropped 5 bases and J dropped 0 bases, with 8 bases sitting between them. The CDR3 runs to 14 residues. The germline gives CDR1 MNHEY, CDR2 SVGAGI. The CDR3 sequence: CASSPAGSGNTIYF. CDR3 DNA sequence: TGTGCCAGCAGTCCGGCGGGCTCTGGAAACACCATATATTTT.

This chain connects TRBV2 to TRBJ1-2; D is perhaps TRBD1 (6 bases). Germline assignment: CDR1 SNHLY and CDR2 FYNNEI. The germline V and J ends were trimmed by 6 bases and 1 base, with 15 bases remaining between them. There are 15 residues in the CDR3. The DNA for the CDR3 is TGTGCCAGCAGCGAAACCGGGACACTTAACTATGGCTACACCTTC. Its protein is CASSETGTLNYGYTF.

The chain joins TRBV9 to TRBJ2-5, with TRBD2 as a possible D gene (5 bases). Trimming took 4 bases from V and 5 from J, leaving 18 bases between them. The CDR3 is made up of 15 amino acids. CDR1 SGDLS and CDR2 YYNGEE come from the germline V gene. CDR3 in DNA: TGTGCCAGCAGCTTAGACCGGGGTCAAGGGGAGACCCAGTACTTC. Protein product: CASSLDRGQGETQYF.

The chain joins TRBV4-1 to TRBJ2-5; weak D call: TRBD2 (5 bases). The CDR3 covers 18 residues. The germline CDR1 and CDR2 sequences are MGHRA and YSYEKL. V lost 4 bases and J 3 bases, leaving 24 bases between the germline ends. The CDR3 reads CASSRVNDCGPPKETQYF. In nucleotides, the CDR3 is TGCGCCAGCAGCCGCGTTAATGATTGCGGGCCACCAAAAGAGACCCAGTACTTC.

The J gene is TRBJ1-1, the V gene TRBV19; tentative D call: TRBD1 (6 bases). The CDR3 extends over 13 amino acids. The V end lost 8 bases, the J end lost 6 bases, and 16 bases lay between the germline ends. Germline CDR1 reads LNHDA; CDR2 reads SQIVND (reference sequence). The CDR3 loop is CASLQGTRSEAFF. For the CDR3, the DNA is TGTGCCAGTCTTCAGGGGACCCGGTCTGAAGCTTTCTTT.

The J gene is TRBJ1-2, the V gene TRBV30, with TRBD1 matching 8 bases. In germline, CDR1 is GTSNPN, CDR2 SVGIG (reference sequence). CDR3 length: 15 residues. V lost 4 bases to trimming and J lost 8 bases; unmatched junction nucleotides: 15. CDR3 region: CAWKWAGGFKNGYTF. CDR3 nucleotide sequence: TGTGCCTGGAAATGGGCAGGGGGCTTCAAGAACGGCTACACCTTC.

J is TRBJ2-7 and V is TRBV5-1; 7 nucleotides line up with TRBD2. CDR1 is SGHRS, CDR2 YFSETQ, per germline. The CDR3 sequence is 15 residues long. The V segment lost 6 bases and the J segment 4 bases; nucleotides outside the gene matches: 13. In DNA form, the CDR3 reads TGCGCCAGCAACCCATTTGGGGGGGAAGGGTACGAGCAGTACTTC. This codes for CASNPFGGEGYEQYF.

V gene TRBV9 combines with J gene TRBJ1-4; 7 bases are shared with TRBD1. Per the germline V gene, CDR1 is SGDLS and CDR2 is YYNGEE. The CDR3 contains 14 residues. V gave up 0 bases and J gave up 6 bases; unmatched junction bases: 2. CDR3 region: CASSVGGGDEKLFF. The CDR3 DNA follows: TGTGCCAGCAGCGTAGGAGGGGGCGATGAAAAACTGTTTTTT.

V is TRBV24-1 and J is TRBJ2-1; 7 bases line up with TRBD1. Germline CDR1 KGHDR, CDR2 SFDVKD. The ends lost 4 bases at V and 3 bases at J; junction bases unmatched: 8. The CDR3 runs 16 residues. CDR3 DNA: TGTGCCACCAGTGAGGCCAGGACAGGTAACTACAATGAGCAGTTCTTC. It encodes CATSEARTGNYNEQFF.

The chain links TRBV19 to TRBJ1-2; unclear D gene. This CDR3 comprises 15 residues. Trimming left V 7 bases short and J 3 bases short, with 18 bases between. Per germline, CDR1 LNHDA and CDR2 SQIVND (reference sequence). The CDR3 DNA follows: TGTGCCAGTACTCCAGCGGGAGGTAGCGACTATGGCTACACCTTC. This gives the protein CASTPAGGSDYGYTF. The full variable domain, with the rest looked up from reference TRBV19 and TRBJ1-2, is DGGITQSPKYLFRKEGQNVTLSCEQNLNHDAMYWYRQDPGQGLRLIYYSQIVNDFQKGDIAEGYSVSREKKESFPLTVTSAQKNPTAFYLCASTPAGGSDYGYTFGSGTRLTVV.

The chain is built from TRBV28 and TRBJ1-2; D is possibly TRBD1 (6 bases). The length of the CDR3 is 14 residues. The germline CDR1 and CDR2 sequences are MDHEN and SYDVKM. With 6 bases removed from V and 4 bases from J, the gap between germline ends came to 15 bases. CDR3 in amino acids: CASRLLDRGYGYTF. The CDR3 DNA is TGTGCCAGCAGACTTCTGGACAGAGGCTATGGCTACACCTTC.

The rearrangement uses TRBV19 and TRBJ2-7; 10 bases match TRBD1. The V gene's germline CDR1 is LNHDA and CDR2 SQIVND (reference sequence). The CDR3 length is 14 residues. After removal of 7 bases from V and 4 bases from J, the junction contained 7 bases not matched to a gene. In nucleotides, the CDR3 is TGTGCCAGTACCCCCGGGACAGGGGCATACGAGCAGTACTTC. The encoded protein is CASTPGTGAYEQYF.